This T cell receptor (beta chain) originates from a study of T cell changes during pregnancy in multiple sclerosis. Profiling relied on immunoSEQ multiplex PCR, and the TCRdb table lists in-frame clones only, not all of them. The table records roughly 99,000 clones, less than 95% of them present only once. The sample in question was peripheral blood, obtained in the third trimester of pregnancy. The sequence came from a female donor in good health, enrolled as a control in a pregnancy study.

The CDR3 DNA is TGTGCCACCAGCAGAGTTGCAGATAACACTGAAGCTTTCTTT. It is translated as CATSRVADNTEAFF. V is TRBV15 and J is TRBJ1-1, with D unclear. Germline CDR1 reads LNHNV; CDR2 reads YYDKDF (reference sequence). Trimming left V 1 base short and J 2 bases short, with 8 bases between. CDR3 length equals 14 residues.